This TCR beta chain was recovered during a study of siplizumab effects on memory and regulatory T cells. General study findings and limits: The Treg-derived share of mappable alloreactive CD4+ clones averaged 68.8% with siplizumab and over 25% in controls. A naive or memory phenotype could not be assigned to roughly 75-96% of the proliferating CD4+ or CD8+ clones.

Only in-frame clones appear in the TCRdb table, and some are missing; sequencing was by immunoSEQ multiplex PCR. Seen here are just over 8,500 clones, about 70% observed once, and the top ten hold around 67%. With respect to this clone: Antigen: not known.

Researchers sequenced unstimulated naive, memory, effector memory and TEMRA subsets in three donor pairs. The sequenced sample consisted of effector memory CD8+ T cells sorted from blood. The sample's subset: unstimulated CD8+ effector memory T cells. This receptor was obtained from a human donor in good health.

CDR3 coding DNA: TGTGCCAGCAGCTCCCAGGAACTCTCGAACACTGAAGCTTTCTTT. It encodes CASSSQELSNTEAFF. This chain links TRBV5-4 with TRBJ1-1, with D hard to call. The CDR3 runs 15 residues. CDR1 and CDR2 from the germline V gene are SGHNT and YYREEE (reference sequence). V lost 3 bases and J 1 base, leaving 13 bases between the germline ends. Variable domain in full (rest from reference TRBV5-4 and TRBJ1-1): ETGVTQSPTHLIKTRGQQVTLRCSSQSGHNTVSWYQQALGQGPQFIFQYYREEENGRGNFPPRFSGLQFPNYSSELNVNALELDDSALYLCASSSQELSNTEAFFGQGTRLTVV.